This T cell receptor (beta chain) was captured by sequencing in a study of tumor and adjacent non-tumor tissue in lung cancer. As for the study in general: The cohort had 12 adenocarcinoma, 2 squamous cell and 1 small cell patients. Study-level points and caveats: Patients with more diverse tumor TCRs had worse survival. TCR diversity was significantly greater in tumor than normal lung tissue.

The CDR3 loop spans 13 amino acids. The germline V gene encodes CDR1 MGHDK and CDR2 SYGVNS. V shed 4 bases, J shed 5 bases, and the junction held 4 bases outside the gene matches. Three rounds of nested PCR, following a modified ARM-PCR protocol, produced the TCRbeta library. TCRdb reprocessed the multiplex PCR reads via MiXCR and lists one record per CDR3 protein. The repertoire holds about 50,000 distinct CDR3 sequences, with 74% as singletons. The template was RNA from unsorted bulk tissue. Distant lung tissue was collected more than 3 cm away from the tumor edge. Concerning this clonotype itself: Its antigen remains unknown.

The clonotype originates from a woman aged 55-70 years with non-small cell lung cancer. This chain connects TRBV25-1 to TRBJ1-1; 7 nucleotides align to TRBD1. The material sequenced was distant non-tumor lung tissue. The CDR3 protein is CASSVSGGTEAFF. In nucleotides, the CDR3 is TGTGCCAGCAGTGTCTCAGGGGGAACTGAAGCTTTCTTT. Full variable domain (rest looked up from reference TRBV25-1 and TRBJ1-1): EADIYQTPRYLVIGTGKKITLECSQTMGHDKMYWYQQDPGMELHLIHYSYGVNSTEKGDLSSESTVSRIRTEHFPLTLESARPSHTSQYLCASSVSGGTEAFFGQGTRLTVV.